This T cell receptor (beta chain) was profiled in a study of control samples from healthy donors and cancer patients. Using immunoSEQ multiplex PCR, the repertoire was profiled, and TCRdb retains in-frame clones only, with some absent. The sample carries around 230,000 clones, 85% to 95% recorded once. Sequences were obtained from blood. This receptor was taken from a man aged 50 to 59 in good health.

In DNA form, the CDR3 reads TGTGCCAGCAGCTCTGGACGCTACCAAGAGACCCAGTACTTC. Protein: CASSSGRYQETQYF. The rearrangement links TRBV7-2 to TRBJ2-5; D gene unclear. Germline loops: CDR1 SGHTA, CDR2 FQGNSA. This CDR3 is built from 14 residues. V lost 4 bases and J lost 0, with 9 bases in between. The full variable domain, rest sourced from reference TRBV7-2 and TRBJ2-5, is GAGVSQSPSNKVTEKGKDVELRCDPISGHTALYWYRQSLGQGLEFLIYFQGNSAPDKSGLPSDRFSAERTGGSVSTLTIQRTQQEDSAVYLCASSSGRYQETQYFGPGTRLLVL.